The next 30 T cell receptor beta chains were all read from a single sample in a study of cytotoxic CD8 clonotypes in ibrutinib-treated CLL. Measured with immunoSEQ multiplex PCR; TCRdb has only the in-frame clones, and not every one. The sample has fewer than 25,000 clones, about 72% seen once; the top ten hold about 29%. Sequencing was performed on PBMCs, taken after 24 months of ibrutinib treatment. The receptors stem from a human donor with chronic lymphocytic leukemia.

This clone was found once. The chain employs TRBV7-8 and TRBJ1-1, with D hard to call. The CDR3 is 13 residues long. With 5 bases removed from V and 0 bases from J, the gap between germline ends came to 7 bases. Germline CDR1 is SGHVS and CDR2 is FQNEAQ. CDR3 region: CASSIRLNTEAFF. The CDR3 DNA is TGTGCCAGCAGCATCCGGCTGAACACTGAAGCTTTCTTT.

The chain has TRBV2 and TRBJ2-2; possible D gene TRBD1, 5 bases. The CDR3 is 18 residues long. Trimming stripped 1 base from V and 0 bases from J, with 15 bases between. The V gene's germline CDR1 is SNHLY and CDR2 FYNNEI. The CDR3 loop is CASSEVDPDKSNTGELFF. The CDR3 DNA follows: TGTGCCAGCAGTGAAGTAGATCCGGACAAATCGAACACCGGGGAGCTGTTTTTT.

This rearrangement joins TRBV19 to TRBJ1-5, with a possible D match to TRBD1 (6 bases). The CDR3 totals 14 residues. V was trimmed by 6 bases and J by 2 bases, leaving 11 bases between them. From germline, CDR1 is LNHDA and CDR2 SQIVND (reference sequence). CDR3 loop: CASSSDRGNQPQHF. Written as DNA, the CDR3 is TGTGCCAGTAGCTCGGACAGAGGCAATCAGCCCCAGCATTTT.

V usage is TRBV2 and J usage is TRBJ1-1; no clear D. The CDR3 spans 12 residues. CDR1 is SNHLY and CDR2 is FYNNEI in the germline V gene. Trimming took 9 bases from V and 1 from J, leaving 9 bases between them. CDR3 sequence: CASMQSNTEAFF. DNA for the CDR3: TGTGCCAGTATGCAGTCGAACACTGAAGCTTTCTTT.

The chain links TRBV30 to TRBJ1-1, with D possibly TRBD1 on 6 matching bases. Germline V CDR1 and CDR2: GTSNPN, SVGIG (reference sequence). The CDR3 totals 13 residues. The V end lost 7 bases, the J end lost 3 bases, and 15 bases lay between the germline ends. The CDR3 nucleotides are TGTGCCTTCTCGGGACATGTGGACACTGAAGCTTTCTTT. Translated: CAFSGHVDTEAFF.

This clone occurred a few times. The chain couples TRBV10-3 to TRBJ1-1; 11 bases align to TRBD1. Per germline, CDR1 ENHRY and CDR2 SYGVKD. The length of the CDR3 is 15 residues. The junction had 2 bases not matched to a gene; V was cut back by 2 bases and J by 3 bases. This CDR3 is CAISERTGGYTEAFF. The CDR3 DNA reads as TGTGCCATCAGTGAGAGGACAGGGGGCTACACTGAAGCTTTCTTT.

J is TRBJ2-7 and V is TRBV5-1, with 9 positions matching TRBD1. Germline V gene data show CDR1 as SGHRS and CDR2 as YFSETQ. The CDR3 has 16 residues. The V segment lost 4 bases and the J segment 3 bases; nucleotides outside the gene matches: 11. For the CDR3, the DNA is TGCGCCAGCAGCGCGATCGCCGGGACAGGGAACTACGAGCAGTACTTC. Its translation: CASSAIAGTGNYEQYF.

V gene TRBV4-1 combines with J gene TRBJ1-4, with D uncertain. Between the trimmed V and J ends, which lost 4 bases and 8 bases, there was a span of 14 bases. The CDR3 spans 14 residues. The germline V gene encodes CDR1 MGHRA and CDR2 YSYEKL. The CDR3 coding sequence is TGCGCCAGCAGCCTCCAGTACGGTCGGGAAAAACTGTTTTTT. Its protein is CASSLQYGREKLFF.

The V call is TRBV2, the J call TRBJ2-3; a weak D match, TRBD1 (6 bases). CDR1 is SNHLY and CDR2 is FYNNEI in the germline V gene. Trimming took 2 bases from V and 2 from J, leaving 14 bases between them. The CDR3 covers 16 residues. The DNA of the CDR3 is TGTGCCAGCAGTGAACTCCCCAGGGGCCTCACAGATACGCAGTATTTT. This encodes CASSELPRGLTDTQYF.

This chain joins TRBV5-5 and TRBJ2-7; 8 bases line up with TRBD1. Germline lookup yields CDR1 SGHKS and CDR2 YYEKEE (reference sequence). The V gene end was trimmed by 3 bases and the J gene end by 4 bases; junction bases not matched to a gene: 6. This CDR3 is built from 14 residues. As DNA, the CDR3 is TGTGCCAGCAGCTCCCCGGACAGGGAATACGAGCAGTACTTC. Translating it yields CASSSPDREYEQYF.

The table lists this clone with a count of one. The J gene is TRBJ2-7, the V gene TRBV4-2, with D tentatively TRBD1 or TRBD2 (5 bases each). The CDR3 sequence is 14 residues long. Per the germline V gene, CDR1 is LGHNA and CDR2 is YNFKEQ. Deletions cut 1 base from V and 7 bases from J, with 14 bases between. The CDR3 sequence: CASSQVIHEGEQYF. CDR3 sequence (DNA): TGTGCCAGCAGCCAAGTTATACATGAGGGGGAGCAGTACTTC.

A few counts support this clone. The chain employs TRBV19 and TRBJ2-3; no definite D call. The V end lost 2 bases, the J end lost 2 bases, and 5 bases lay between the germline ends. The CDR3 is made up of 13 amino acids. The germline gives CDR1 LNHDA, CDR2 SQIVND (reference sequence). The CDR3: CASSISPTDTQYF. In DNA form, the CDR3 reads TGTGCCAGTAGTATATCCCCCACAGATACGCAGTATTTT.

The V call is TRBV2, the J call TRBJ1-1, with a weak D call TRBD1 (6 bases). CDR1 is SNHLY, CDR2 FYNNEI, per germline. The ends were cut back, 4 bases at V and 1 base at J, with 10 bases in the middle. The CDR3 sequence is 14 residues long. DNA for the CDR3: TGTGCCAGCAGTGGGGGGGCGACGAACACTGAAGCTTTCTTT. Its translation is CASSGGATNTEAFF.

V gene TRBV5-1 combines with J gene TRBJ2-7, with 7 bases identical to TRBD1. Germline CDR1 SGHRS, CDR2 YFSETQ. With V trimmed by 3 bases and J by 3 bases, 9 bases remained unmatched. The CDR3 loop spans 15 amino acids. This CDR3 reads CASSWVGTDNYEQYF. The CDR3 nucleotides read TGCGCCAGCAGCTGGGTGGGGACAGATAACTACGAGCAGTACTTC.

The chain has TRBV10-3 and TRBJ2-7; TRBD1 agrees at 9 bases. The CDR3 consists of 17 residues. The ends lost 0 bases at V and 2 bases at J; junction bases unmatched: 8. Germline CDR1 ENHRY, CDR2 SYGVKD. CDR3 in DNA: TGTGCCATCAGTGAGTCGCCTCCCGGGACAGGGACCTACGAGCAGTACTTC. It specifies CAISESPPGTGTYEQYF.

This clone appeared a few times. The chain links TRBV4-1 to TRBJ1-2; D gene uncertain. Trimming left V 0 bases short and J 4 bases short, with 9 bases between. The CDR3 covers 14 residues. From germline, CDR1 is MGHRA and CDR2 YSYEKL. The CDR3 reads CASSQDREVYGYTF. DNA of the CDR3: TGCGCCAGCAGCCAAGACCGGGAAGTCTATGGCTACACCTTC.

This clone was counted a few times. J is TRBJ1-2 and V is TRBV20-1; no reliable D call. The V end lost 6 bases, the J end lost 12 bases, and 8 bases lay between the germline ends. CDR3 length: 8 residues. Looked up from germline, CDR1 is DFQATT and CDR2 is SNEGSKA (reference sequence). The CDR3 region has the DNA TGCAGTGCCCGAAGCGACACCTTC. It yields the protein CSARSDTF.

This clone occurred a few times. The chain has TRBV2 and TRBJ1-6; weak D call: TRBD1 (5 bases). Germline assignment: CDR1 SNHLY and CDR2 FYNNEI. Trimming removed 5 bases at V and 8 bases at J, with 13 bases between. The CDR3 contains 14 residues. This CDR3 is CASSTTERYSPLHF. The CDR3 nucleotides are TGTGCCAGCAGTACGACAGAAAGATATTCACCCCTCCACTTT.

This clone was counted a few times. The rearrangement uses TRBV19 and TRBJ1-5, with D uncertain. The germline V gene encodes CDR1 LNHDA and CDR2 SQIVND (reference sequence). The V end was cut by 10 bases, the J end by 4 bases, with 14 bases between. The CDR3 spans 13 residues. CDR3 nucleotides: TGTGCCATTGCGACGGGTGGAAATCAGCCCCAGCATTTT. Its translation: CAIATGGNQPQHF. Filled out from reference TRBV19 and TRBJ1-5, the complete variable domain reads DGGITQSPKYLFRKEGQNVTLSCEQNLNHDAMYWYRQDPGQGLRLIYYSQIVNDFQKGDIAEGYSVSREKKESFPLTVTSAQKNPTAFYLCAIATGGNQPQHFGDGTRLSIL.

The chain employs TRBV5-4 and TRBJ2-5; 10 bases match TRBD1. The CDR3 is 15 residues long. Germline lookup yields CDR1 SGHNT and CDR2 YYREEE (reference sequence). Trimming removed 4 bases from V and 3 bases from J; junction bases left unmatched: 6. In DNA form, the CDR3 reads TGTGCCAGCAGCGAGGTAGGACAGGGGGAAGAGACCCAGTACTTC. It is translated as CASSEVGQGEETQYF.

The rearrangement links TRBV11-2 to TRBJ2-2, with 7 bases that match TRBD1. Germline V CDR1 and CDR2: SGHAT, FQNNGV. CDR3 length equals 15 residues. The ends lost 6 bases at V and 1 base at J; junction bases unmatched: 5. CDR3 DNA: TGTGCCAGCAGACTGACAGGGTTGAACACCGGGGAGCTGTTTTTT. This sequence encodes CASRLTGLNTGELFF.

This clone has only a few counts. The chain recombines TRBV10-3 with TRBJ1-4; D is undetermined. Trimming left V 6 bases short and J 8 bases short, with 10 bases between. The CDR3 is 12 residues long. CDR1 is ENHRY and CDR2 is SYGVKD in the germline V gene. CDR3 nucleotides: TGTGCCATCAGCGACGAGGAGGAAAAACTGTTTTTT. Residues: CAISDEEEKLFF.

CDR3 in DNA: TGTGCCAGCAGGGACCACCTTGATCGAAGAAATGAGCAGTTCTTC. Translated: CASRDHLDRRNEQFF. The chain employs TRBV2 and TRBJ2-1; D unclear. V was shortened by 6 bases and J by 7 bases, with 19 bases between the two germline ends. Germline-derived CDR1 and CDR2 are SNHLY and FYNNEI. The CDR3 spans 15 residues.

The J gene is TRBJ1-5, the V gene TRBV5-5; D is ambiguous. V was cut by 4 bases and J by 0 bases, with 17 bases left in between. The CDR3 loop spans 17 amino acids. Germline V CDR1 and CDR2: SGHKS, YYEKEE (reference sequence). For the CDR3, the DNA is TGTGCCAGCAGCCCCCCAGAAGGATTACCTAGCAATCAGCCCCAGCATTTT. It specifies CASSPPEGLPSNQPQHF.

This rearrangement joins TRBV5-4 to TRBJ2-1; 10 bases agree with TRBD2. The CDR3 length is 15 residues. The ends lost 7 bases at V and 5 bases at J; junction bases unmatched: 9. Germline V gives CDR1 SGHNT, CDR2 YYREEE (reference sequence). CDR3 loop: CASVLAGAPDNEQFF. For the CDR3, the DNA is TGTGCCAGCGTCCTAGCGGGGGCCCCGGACAATGAGCAGTTCTTC. Based on the CDR3 plus reference TRBV5-4 and TRBJ2-1, the full variable domain is ETGVTQSPTHLIKTRGQQVTLRCSSQSGHNTVSWYQQALGQGPQFIFQYYREEENGRGNFPPRFSGLQFPNYSSELNVNALELDDSALYLCASVLAGAPDNEQFFGPGTRLTVL.

This clone was seen ten or more times. V usage is TRBV7-9 and J usage is TRBJ1-1, with D possibly matching TRBD1 (6 bases). This CDR3 has 15 residues. Germline CDR1 and CDR2: SEHNR and FQNEAQ (reference sequence). The V end lost 5 bases, the J end lost 1 base, and 14 bases lay between the germline ends. The CDR3 loop is CASSPRGRGNTEAFF. The CDR3 DNA reads TGTGCCAGCAGCCCCAGGGGCAGAGGGAACACTGAAGCTTTCTTT.

The rearrangement joins TRBV7-6 to TRBJ2-1; TRBD2 matches at 8 bases. The V gene end was trimmed by 3 bases and the J gene end by 2 bases; junction bases not matched to a gene: 0. The germline V gene encodes CDR1 SGHVS and CDR2 FNYEAQ. The CDR3 length is 14 residues. The CDR3 is CASSFGGAYNEQFF. The CDR3 DNA reads as TGTGCCAGCAGCTTCGGGGGGGCCTACAATGAGCAGTTCTTC.

The rearrangement links TRBV11-2 to TRBJ2-7, with 8 bases lining up with TRBD1. The germline gives CDR1 SGHAT, CDR2 FQNNGV. Trimming removed 3 bases from V and 3 bases from J; junction bases left unmatched: 4. The CDR3 is made up of 14 amino acids. The CDR3 DNA follows: TGTGCCAGCAGCTTGGGACAGGCAATCTACGAGCAGTACTTC. Amino acid sequence: CASSLGQAIYEQYF.

V is TRBV5-1 and J is TRBJ2-7; D call uncertain. CDR3 length: 15 amino acids. V lost 5 bases and J lost 0, with 15 bases in between. Germline V gene data show CDR1 as SGHRS and CDR2 as YFSETQ. The CDR3 region has the DNA TGCGCCAGCAGACTTGACACTTCCAGCTCCTACGAGCAGTACTTC. This gives the protein CASRLDTSSSYEQYF.

The table lists this clone with a count of one. V usage is TRBV12-5 and J usage is TRBJ2-5; no definite D call. CDR3 length: 11 amino acids. Looked up from germline, CDR1 is LGHNT and CDR2 is FRNRAP. The V end lost 7 bases, the J end lost 2 bases, and 5 bases lay between the germline ends. CDR3 loop: CASVGQETQYF. Here the CDR3 DNA reads TGTGCTAGTGTGGGACAAGAGACCCAGTACTTC.